This TCR beta chain was identified in a study of blood T cell repertoires in COVID-19. Sequencing used immunoSEQ multiplex PCR; TCRdb keeps in-frame clones, though not all of them. The sample holds hundreds of thousands of clones; about 87% are singletons and the top ten take 1.2%. Trimming took 4 bases from V and 0 from J; bases not matched to a gene: 9. This CDR3 has 16 residues. In germline, CDR1 is SQVTM, CDR2 ANQGSEA. Participant ages covered 18 to 89 years across approximately 25 US areas. Which cohort a participant joined came from the clinical history participants gave. Each recovered donor of Cohort 3 presented with two negative PCRs, clearance, or symptom resolution.

This sequence was found in a man aged 25 to 40 who had recovered from COVID-19. The sample taken for sequencing was PBMCs or T cells enriched from blood (not recorded which). The chain carries TRBV29-1 and TRBJ2-3; 8 bases line up with TRBD1. The CDR3 DNA follows: TGCAGCGTTGGAATGGACAGGGCAGTTAGCACAGATACGCAGTATTTT. Translated: CSVGMDRAVSTDTQYF.